This is a list of T cell receptor beta chains from one sample in a study of blood T cell repertoires in COVID-19. Assay used: immunoSEQ multiplex PCR; TCRdb lists only in-frame clones, some missing. Of tens of thousands of clones listed, around 87% were seen once; the top ten hold about 17%. Sequencing was carried out using peripheral blood. These receptors all come from a man at least 80 years old with acute or convalescent COVID-19. Each CDR3 is given with its conserved first and last residue. The D gene is left open where the match is weak. Expanded clones are given a class, and other clones once, few, many or no size at all.

v_call	j_call	d_call	clone_size	cdr3_nt	cdr3_aa
TRBV19	TRBJ2-1	TRBD2	NA	TGTGCCAGTAGTATGGAAGGACTAGCGGAAGCGTACAATGAGCAGTTCTTC	CASSMEGLAEAYNEQFF
TRBV19	TRBJ1-5	NA	NA	TGTGCCAGTAGTATAGGGGCAACAGGGATCAATCAGCCCCAGCATTTT	CASSIGATGINQPQHF
TRBV2	TRBJ1-2	NA	once	TGTGCCAGCAGTGCGGAAAGCCTCGAGGAGGGAGCTAACTATGGCTACACCTTC	CASSAESLEEGANYGYTF
TRBV9	TRBJ2-3	TRBD2	NA	TGTGCCAGCAGCGTAGGACTAGCGGGGACTAGCACAGATACGCAGTATTTT	CASSVGLAGTSTDTQYF
TRBV11-2	TRBJ2-1	TRBD1	NA	TGTGCCAGCAGCCCACGCGGGACAGGGGAGGATGAGCAGTTCTTC	CASSPRGTGEDEQFF
TRBV5-1	TRBJ1-3	TRBD1	NA	TGCGCCAGCAGCTCCAGACAGGGAGACGGAAACACCATATATTTT	CASSSRQGDGNTIYF
TRBV6-1	TRBJ1-5	NA	NA	TGTGCCAGCAGTGAACTATACAGCCAGGGTCAGCCCCAGCATTTT	CASSELYSQGQPQHF
TRBV2	TRBJ2-1	TRBD2	NA	TGTGCCAGCAGGTTGCGGGGGGGCTACAATGAGCAGTTCTTC	CASRLRGGYNEQFF
TRBV27	TRBJ1-4	TRBD1	NA	TGTGCCAGCAGTTCGACAGGGGGCGATGAAAAACTGTTTTTT	CASSSTGGDEKLFF
TRBV6-5	TRBJ2-5	TRBD2	once	TGTGCCAGCAGCCCGACGGGGGGACTTATAGAGACCCAGTACTTC	CASSPTGGLIETQYF
TRBV18	TRBJ1-3	TRBD1	NA	TGTGCCAGCTCTCCGCAGACAGGGGTCGGAAACACCATATATTTT	CASSPQTGVGNTIYF
TRBV24-1	TRBJ2-3	NA	NA	TGTGCCACCAGTGACTCCGGGACATCCTACACAGATACGCAGTATTTT	CATSDSGTSYTDTQYF